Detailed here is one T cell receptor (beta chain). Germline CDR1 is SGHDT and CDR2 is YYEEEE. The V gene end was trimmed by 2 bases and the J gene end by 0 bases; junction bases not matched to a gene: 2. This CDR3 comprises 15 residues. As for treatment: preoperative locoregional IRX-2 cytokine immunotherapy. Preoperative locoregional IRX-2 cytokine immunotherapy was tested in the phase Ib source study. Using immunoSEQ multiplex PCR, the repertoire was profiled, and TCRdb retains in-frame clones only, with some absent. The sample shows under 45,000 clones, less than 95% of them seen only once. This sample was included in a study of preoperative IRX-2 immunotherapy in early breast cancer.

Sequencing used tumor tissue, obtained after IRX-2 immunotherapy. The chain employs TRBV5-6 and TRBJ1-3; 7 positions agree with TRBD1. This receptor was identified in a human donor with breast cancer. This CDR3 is CASSFRGFSGNTIYF. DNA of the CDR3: TGTGCCAGCAGCTTCAGGGGGTTCTCTGGAAACACCATATATTTT. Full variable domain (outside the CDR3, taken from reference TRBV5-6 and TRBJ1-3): DAGVTQSPTHLIKTRGQQVTLRCSPKSGHDTVSWYQQALGQGPQFIFQYYEEEERQRGNFPDRFSGHQFPNYSSELNVNALLLGDSALYLCASSFRGFSGNTIYFGEGSWLTVV.